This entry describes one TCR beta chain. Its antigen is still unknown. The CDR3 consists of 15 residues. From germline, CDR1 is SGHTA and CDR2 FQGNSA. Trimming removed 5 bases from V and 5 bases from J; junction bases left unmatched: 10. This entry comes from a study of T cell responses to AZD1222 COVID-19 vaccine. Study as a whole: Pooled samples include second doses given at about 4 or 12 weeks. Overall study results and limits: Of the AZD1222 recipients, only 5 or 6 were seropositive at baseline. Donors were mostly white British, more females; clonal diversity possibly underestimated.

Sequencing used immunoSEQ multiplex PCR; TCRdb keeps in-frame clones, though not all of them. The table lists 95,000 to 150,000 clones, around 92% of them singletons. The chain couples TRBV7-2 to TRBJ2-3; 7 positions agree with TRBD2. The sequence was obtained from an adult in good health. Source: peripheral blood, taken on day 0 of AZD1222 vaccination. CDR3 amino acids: CASSQRWGRVDTQYF. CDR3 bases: TGTGCCAGCAGCCAACGCTGGGGGAGGGTAGATACGCAGTATTTT.